Listed here are 11 T cell receptor beta chains from one sample, sequenced in a study of spatial heterogeneity in lung cancer (dated 2019 in TCRdb). Library preparation was by 5' RACE. The sample was run on a NextSeq 500. In-frame beta chains were kept once TCRdb had trimmed the public reads at Q25 with fastp and called clones with MiXCR. Records with the same CDR3 protein are collapsed into one entry carrying the most frequent genes and DNA. Across this sample there are 2,100 or so distinct CDR3 sequences, with 8.4% seen only once. 10% to 15% of the sample is taken by the ten largest. Study-level results and caveats: A correlation was observed between the number of expanded intratumoral alpha and beta TCRs and the tumor nonsynonymous mutation count.

This specimen's time point label, per the study, means: sample taken at primary tumor resection. No antigen is known for these receptors. The starting material was lung tumor tissue, obtained at surgery. These receptors all come from a male donor with early-stage non-small cell lung cancer.

By frequency in the sample, this clonotype is medium-sized. The rearrangement links TRBV24-1 to TRBJ2-1; 7 bases fit TRBD2. This CDR3 comprises 17 residues. The V segment lost 5 bases and the J segment 0 bases; nucleotides outside the gene matches: 9. Germline CDR1 KGHDR, CDR2 SFDVKD. CDR3 DNA: TGTGCCACCAGTGCCCCCCCCGGGGGGAGCTCCTACAATGAGCAGTTCTTC. This sequence encodes CATSAPPGGSSYNEQFF.

This clonotype is judged medium-sized. The chain joins TRBV6-2 or TRBV6-3 to TRBJ2-7, with 9 bases aligning to TRBD2. Losses at the gene ends were 6 bases for V and 3 bases for J; bases not matched to a gene: 9. The length of the CDR3 is 15 residues. Germline CDR1 reads MNHEY; CDR2 reads SVGEGT. The CDR3 DNA reads TGTGCCAGCAGCCCCATAGCGGGGGCACGCTACGAGCAGTACTTC. Translation: CASSPIAGARYEQYF.

This clonotype was observed many times. The genes are TRBV5-6 and TRBJ1-3; no firm D call. Between the trimmed V and J ends, which lost 0 bases and 6 bases, there was a span of 10 bases. The germline V gene has CDR1 SGHDT and CDR2 YYEEEE. The CDR3 runs 14 residues. CDR3 in amino acids: CASSLGRPENTIYF. CDR3 in DNA: TGTGCCAGCAGCTTGGGCAGACCTGAAAACACCATATATTTT.

This clonotype is labeled as medium-sized. Mismatch with germline at one junction end may stem from a read error. The gene calls are TRBV20-1 and TRBJ1-1, with 8 nucleotides matching TRBD1. Germline V gene data show CDR1 as DFQATT and CDR2 as SNEGSKA (reference sequence). This CDR3 has 13 amino acids. CDR3 DNA: TGCAGTGCGAGAGGACAGGGATATACTGAAGCTTTCTTT. Translation: CSARGQGYTEAFF.

By sample share, this clonotype is medium-sized. V is TRBV19 and J is TRBJ2-6; D remains unclear. With 9 bases removed from V and 2 bases from J, the gap between germline ends came to 20 bases. The germline V gene encodes CDR1 LNHDA and CDR2 SQIVND (reference sequence). The CDR3 length is 17 residues. The CDR3 spells CASTLAVVSPGANVLTF. As DNA, the CDR3 is TGTGCCAGCACGCTGGCGGTAGTCTCCCCTGGGGCCAACGTCCTGACTTTC. The entire variable domain, with the rest obtained from reference TRBV19 and TRBJ2-6, is as follows: DGGITQSPKYLFRKEGQNVTLSCEQNLNHDAMYWYRQDPGQGLRLIYYSQIVNDFQKGDIAEGYSVSREKKESFPLTVTSAQKNPTAFYLCASTLAVVSPGANVLTFGAGSRLTVL.

This clonotype ranks as medium-sized. V is TRBV20-1 and J is TRBJ1-6; no definite D call. The CDR3 loop spans 14 amino acids. Germline CDR1 reads DFQATT; CDR2 reads SNEGSKA (reference sequence). Trimming took off 7 bases at V and 7 bases at J, with 17 bases between the two ends. CDR3 loop: CSVVSTLGNSPLHF. CDR3 sequence (DNA): TGCAGTGTAGTCTCAACCCTTGGGAATTCACCCCTCCACTTT.

This clonotype qualifies as medium-sized (0.01 to 0.1%). The J gene is TRBJ1-6, the V gene TRBV3-1; TRBD1 aligns across 8 bases. The CDR3 is 14 residues long. Trimming took 6 bases from V and 7 from J; bases not matched to a gene: 5. The germline V gene has CDR1 LGHDT and CDR2 YNNKEL (reference sequence). CDR3 DNA: TGTGCCAGCAGTTCCGGACAGGGCAATTCACCCCTCCACTTT. This encodes CASSSGQGNSPLHF.

The chain joins TRBV3-1 to TRBJ1-2; unclear D gene. Germline CDR1 and CDR2: LGHDT and YNNKEL (reference sequence). Trimming removed 3 bases from V and 8 bases from J, with 13 bases in between. CDR3 length: 13 residues. Here the CDR3 DNA reads TGTGCCAGCAGCCAGCAGGCGAGTATCGGCTACACCTTC. Encoded protein: CASSQQASIGYTF.

By sample share, this clonotype is medium-sized (0.01 to 0.1%). The CDR3 is CASSLGQPSDEQYF. DNA for the CDR3: TGTGCCAGCAGCTTAGGACAGCCTTCCGACGAGCAGTACTTC. This chain uses TRBV11-3 with TRBJ2-7, with D possibly matching TRBD1 (5 bases). Trimming took off 1 base at V and 5 bases at J, with 12 bases between the two ends. Germline values: CDR1 SGHNT, CDR2 YENEEA. This CDR3 has 14 amino acids.

Worth noting for this clonotype: This likely comes from a read error, as the CDR3 has no conserved phenylalanine or tryptophan at its end. The chain joins TRBV20-1 to TRBJ1-1, with D uncertain. The length of the CDR3 is 17 residues. V shed 2 bases and J shed 4 bases, with 23 bases lying between them. Germline V lookup: CDR1 DFQATT, CDR2 SNEGSKA (reference sequence). CDR3 nucleotide sequence: TGCAGTGCTAGATCCAATCCCAGCCGGGGTACGGGCACTGAAGCTTTCTCT. This sequence encodes CSARSNPSRGTGTEAFS.

The table lists this clonotype with many counts. This rearrangement joins TRBV5-5 to TRBJ1-1; the D is unclear. Per germline, CDR1 SGHKS and CDR2 YYEKEE (reference sequence). There are 14 residues in the CDR3. Trimming pared 1 base from V and 9 bases from J, leaving 16 bases between. The CDR3 protein is CASSLLVGIGQAFF. CDR3 coding DNA: TGTGCCAGCAGCTTGTTGGTCGGGATCGGTCAAGCTTTCTTT.